Below are 2 T cell receptor beta chains sequenced from a single sample in a study of T cells after yellow fever vaccination. TCRdb analysed the 5' RACE reads with MiXCR anew, one entry per CDR3 protein. The data hold 200,000 to 300,000 distinct CDR3 sequences, with about 3.7% observed a single time. Sequences were derived from PBMCs, sampled 15 days after the yellow fever booster vaccination. The receptor set was obtained from a man younger than 35 who received the YFV17D yellow fever vaccine.

This clonotype was counted many times. This rearrangement joins TRBV7-2 to TRBJ1-6; no definite D call. CDR1 is SGHTA, CDR2 FQGNSA, per germline. This CDR3 region has 14 residues. Between the trimmed V and J ends, which lost 3 bases and 8 bases, there was a span of 11 bases. This CDR3 reads CASSFGGRDSPLHF. The DNA for the CDR3 is TGTGCCAGCAGCTTTGGAGGGAGGGATTCACCCCTCCACTTT.

At least ten counts were recorded for this clonotype. The DNA of the CDR3 is TGTGCCAGCAGCTTAAGGTTCCCGAATGAGCAGTTCTTC. It codes for CASSLRFPNEQFF. The chain has TRBV7-2 and TRBJ2-1; D ambiguous. Between the trimmed V and J ends, which lost 2 bases and 7 bases, there was a span of 9 bases. Per germline, CDR1 SGHTA and CDR2 FQGNSA. The CDR3 covers 13 residues. Complete variable domain (other parts from reference TRBV7-2 and TRBJ2-1): GAGVSQSPSNKVTEKGKDVELRCDPISGHTALYWYRQSLGQGLEFLIYFQGNSAPDKSGLPSDRFSAERTGGSVSTLTIQRTQQEDSAVYLCASSLRFPNEQFFGPGTRLTVL.